This TCR beta chain was identified during a study of cytomegalovirus exposure and HLA in healthy donors. Note on this clone: Its antigen is unknown.

Regarding the study as a whole: Links to common viral pathogens appeared, in a later analysis, for several of the most significant clusters. Differences between HLA loci emerged in a later analysis of TCR association rates, with DRB1 most and HLA-C fewest. Sequencing had likely introduced a cluster of highly shared sequence variants as an artifact.

It was with 60 Vbeta and 13 Jbeta primers that the PCR ran. The data were produced by immunoSEQ multiplex PCR, yet TCRdb's version contains in-frame clones alone and is incomplete. This table holds approximately 150,000 clones, about 65% found once. This clonotype was obtained from a young woman in good health and CMV-seropositive. Sample: PBMCs.

The chain's CDR3 is CAWDRVGNYGYTF. The CDR3 bases are TGTGCCTGGGACAGGGTAGGGAACTATGGCTACACCTTC. V and J are TRBV30 and TRBJ1-2; 7 nucleotides align to TRBD1. In germline, CDR1 is GTSNPN, CDR2 SVGIG (reference sequence). This CDR3 is built from 13 residues. The trim removed 5 bases at V and 2 bases at J, leaving 5 bases unmatched. The full variable domain, rest sourced from reference TRBV30 and TRBJ1-2, is SQTIHQWPATLVQPVGSPLSLECTVEGTSNPNLYWYRQAAGRGLQLLFYSVGIGQISSEVPQNLSASRPQDRQFILSSKKLLLSDSGFYLCAWDRVGNYGYTFGSGTRLTVV.